This TCR beta chain comes out of a study of cytomegalovirus exposure and HLA in healthy donors. The repertoire was sequenced with immunoSEQ multiplex PCR; TCRdb's copy has only in-frame clones and lacks some. The sample lists some 150,000 clones, roughly 90% occurring once. In germline, CDR1 is GTSNPN, CDR2 SVGIG (reference sequence). The CDR3 runs 16 residues. V was cut by 0 bases and J by 0 bases, with 13 bases left in between. The clonotype comes from a man in his late teens or twenties in good health and CMV-seropositive. The material sequenced was PBMCs. The chain joins TRBV30 to TRBJ2-3; a weak D match, TRBD2 (6 bases). In nucleotides, the CDR3 is TGTGCCTGGAGTGTGGGTAGCGGCTCTAGCACAGATACGCAGTATTTT. Protein product: CAWSVGSGSSTDTQYF. The full variable domain, rest sourced from reference TRBV30 and TRBJ2-3, is SQTIHQWPATLVQPVGSPLSLECTVEGTSNPNLYWYRQAAGRGLQLLFYSVGIGQISSEVPQNLSASRPQDRQFILSSKKLLLSDSGFYLCAWSVGSGSSTDTQYFGPGTRLTVL.